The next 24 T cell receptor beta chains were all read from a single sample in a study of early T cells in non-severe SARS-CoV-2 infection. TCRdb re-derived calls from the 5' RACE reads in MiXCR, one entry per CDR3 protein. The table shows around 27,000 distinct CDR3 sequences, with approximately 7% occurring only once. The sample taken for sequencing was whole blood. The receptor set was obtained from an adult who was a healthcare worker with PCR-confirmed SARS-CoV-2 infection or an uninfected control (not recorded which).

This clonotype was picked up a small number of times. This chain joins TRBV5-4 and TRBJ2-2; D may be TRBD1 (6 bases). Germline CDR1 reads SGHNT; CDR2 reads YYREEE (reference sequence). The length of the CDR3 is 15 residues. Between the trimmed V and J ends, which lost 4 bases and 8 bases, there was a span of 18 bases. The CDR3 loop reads CASSPGGQFTGELFF. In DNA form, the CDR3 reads TGTGCCAGCAGCCCGGGTGGACAGTTCACTGGGGAGCTGTTTTTT.

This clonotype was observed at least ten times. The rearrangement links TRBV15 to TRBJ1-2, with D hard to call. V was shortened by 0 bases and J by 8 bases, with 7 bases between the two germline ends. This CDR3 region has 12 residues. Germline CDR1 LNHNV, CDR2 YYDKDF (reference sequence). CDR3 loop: CATSRDFGGYTF. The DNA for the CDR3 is TGTGCCACCAGCAGAGATTTTGGCGGCTACACCTTC.

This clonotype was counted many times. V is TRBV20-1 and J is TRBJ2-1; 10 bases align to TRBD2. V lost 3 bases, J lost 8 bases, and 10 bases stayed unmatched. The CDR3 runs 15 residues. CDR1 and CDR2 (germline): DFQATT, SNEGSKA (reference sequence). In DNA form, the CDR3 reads TGCAGTGCTAGGGGTCCTAGCGGGAGAAAGGATGAGCAGTTCTTC. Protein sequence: CSARGPSGRKDEQFF.

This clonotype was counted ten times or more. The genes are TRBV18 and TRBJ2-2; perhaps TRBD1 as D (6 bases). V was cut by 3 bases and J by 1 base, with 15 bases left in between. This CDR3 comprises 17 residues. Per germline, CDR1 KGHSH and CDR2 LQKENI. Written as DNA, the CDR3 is TGTGCCAGCTCACCGCAGACAGGTGCCCTGAACACCGGGGAGCTGTTTTTT. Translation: CASSPQTGALNTGELFF.

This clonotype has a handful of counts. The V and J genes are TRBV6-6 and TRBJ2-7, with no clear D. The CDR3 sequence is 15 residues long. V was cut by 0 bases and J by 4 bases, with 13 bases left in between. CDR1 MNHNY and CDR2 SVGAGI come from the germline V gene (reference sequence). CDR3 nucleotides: TGTGCCAGCAGTTACTCGAGTTCTACTGGGTACGAGCAGTACTTC. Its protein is CASSYSSSTGYEQYF.

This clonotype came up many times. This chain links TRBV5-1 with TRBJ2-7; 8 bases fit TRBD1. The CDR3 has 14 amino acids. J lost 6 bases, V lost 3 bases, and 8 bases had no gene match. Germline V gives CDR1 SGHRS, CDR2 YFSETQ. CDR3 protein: CASSSGTGAGEQYF. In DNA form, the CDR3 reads TGCGCCAGCAGCTCCGGGACAGGTGCTGGCGAGCAGTACTTC.

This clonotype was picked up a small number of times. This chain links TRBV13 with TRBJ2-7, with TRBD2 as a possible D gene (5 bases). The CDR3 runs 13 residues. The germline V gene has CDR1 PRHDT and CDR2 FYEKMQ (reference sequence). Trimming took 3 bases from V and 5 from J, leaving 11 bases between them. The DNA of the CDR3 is TGTGCCAGCAGCTTGTTCCCGGGGAACGAGCAGTACTTC. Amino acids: CASSLFPGNEQYF.

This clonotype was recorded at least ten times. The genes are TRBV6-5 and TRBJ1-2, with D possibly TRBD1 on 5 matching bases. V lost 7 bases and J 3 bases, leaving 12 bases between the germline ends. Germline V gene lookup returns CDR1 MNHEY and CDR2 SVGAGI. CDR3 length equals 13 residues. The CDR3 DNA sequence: TGTGCCAGCAAATCTCGGGGCGACTATGGCTACACCTTC. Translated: CASKSRGDYGYTF.

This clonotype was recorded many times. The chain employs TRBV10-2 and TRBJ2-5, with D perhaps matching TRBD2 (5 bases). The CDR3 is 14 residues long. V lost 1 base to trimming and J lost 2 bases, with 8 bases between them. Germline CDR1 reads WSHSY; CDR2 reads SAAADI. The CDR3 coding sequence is TGCGCCAGCAGTGAGTTCAGCGGACAAGAGACCCAGTACTTC. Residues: CASSEFSGQETQYF.

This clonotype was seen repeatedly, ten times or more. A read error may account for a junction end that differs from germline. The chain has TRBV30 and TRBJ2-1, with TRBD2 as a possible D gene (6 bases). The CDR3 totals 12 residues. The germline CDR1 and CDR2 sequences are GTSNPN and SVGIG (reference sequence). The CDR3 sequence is CAWSVSWGERFF. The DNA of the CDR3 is TGTGCCTGGAGTGTAAGCTGGGGGGAGCGGTTCTTC.

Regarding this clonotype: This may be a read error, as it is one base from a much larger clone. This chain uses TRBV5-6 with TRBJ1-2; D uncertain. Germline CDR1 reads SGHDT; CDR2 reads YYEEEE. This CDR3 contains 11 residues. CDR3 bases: TGTGTCAGCAGCCGCACCTATGGCTACACCTTC. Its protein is CVSSRTYGYTF.

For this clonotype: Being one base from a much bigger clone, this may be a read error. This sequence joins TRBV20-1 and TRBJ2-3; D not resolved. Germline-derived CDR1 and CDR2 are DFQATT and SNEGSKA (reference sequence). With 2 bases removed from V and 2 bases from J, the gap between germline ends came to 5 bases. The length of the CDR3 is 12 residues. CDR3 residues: CSARRDTDTQYF. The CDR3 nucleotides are TGCAGTGCTAGAAGGGACACAGATACGCAGTATTTT.

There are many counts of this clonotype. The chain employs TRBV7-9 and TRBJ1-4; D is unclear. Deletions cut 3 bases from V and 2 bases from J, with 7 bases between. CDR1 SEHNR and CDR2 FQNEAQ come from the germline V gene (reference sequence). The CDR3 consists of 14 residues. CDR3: CASSLLETNEKLFF. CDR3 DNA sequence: TGTGCCAGCAGCTTGCTGGAGACTAATGAAAAACTGTTTTTT.

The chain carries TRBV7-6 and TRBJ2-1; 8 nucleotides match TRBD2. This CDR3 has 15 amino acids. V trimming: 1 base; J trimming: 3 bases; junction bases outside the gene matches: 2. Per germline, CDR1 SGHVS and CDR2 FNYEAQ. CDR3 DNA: TGTGCCAGCAGCTTAGACGGGGGGGACTACAATGAGCAGTTCTTC. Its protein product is CASSLDGGDYNEQFF.

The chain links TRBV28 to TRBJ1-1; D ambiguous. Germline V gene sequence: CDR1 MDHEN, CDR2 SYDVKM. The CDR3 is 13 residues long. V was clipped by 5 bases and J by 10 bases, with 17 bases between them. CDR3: CASSPTQRPRAFF. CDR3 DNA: TGTGCCAGCAGTCCAACGCAGCGGCCGCGAGCTTTCTTT.

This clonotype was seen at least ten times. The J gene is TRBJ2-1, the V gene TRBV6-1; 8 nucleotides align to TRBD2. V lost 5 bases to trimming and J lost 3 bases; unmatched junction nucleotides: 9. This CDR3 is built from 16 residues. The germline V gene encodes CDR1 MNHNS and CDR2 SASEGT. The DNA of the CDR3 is TGTGCCAGCAGTCCGAGCGGGGGCACATTCTACAATGAGCAGTTCTTC. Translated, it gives CASSPSGGTFYNEQFF.

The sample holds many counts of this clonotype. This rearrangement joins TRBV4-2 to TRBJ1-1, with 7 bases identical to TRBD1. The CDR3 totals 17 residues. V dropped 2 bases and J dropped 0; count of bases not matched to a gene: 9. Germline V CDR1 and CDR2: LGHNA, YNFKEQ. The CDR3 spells CASSQQPPGQMNTEAFF. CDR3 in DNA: TGTGCCAGCAGCCAACAACCCCCGGGACAGATGAACACTGAAGCTTTCTTT.

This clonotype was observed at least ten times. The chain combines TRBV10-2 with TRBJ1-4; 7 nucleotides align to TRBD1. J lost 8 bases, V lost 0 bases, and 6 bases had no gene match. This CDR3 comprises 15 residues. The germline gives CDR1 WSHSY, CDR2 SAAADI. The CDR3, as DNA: TGCGCCAGCAGTGAGTCCTGGACCAGGGGGGAAAAACTGTTTTTT. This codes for CASSESWTRGEKLFF.

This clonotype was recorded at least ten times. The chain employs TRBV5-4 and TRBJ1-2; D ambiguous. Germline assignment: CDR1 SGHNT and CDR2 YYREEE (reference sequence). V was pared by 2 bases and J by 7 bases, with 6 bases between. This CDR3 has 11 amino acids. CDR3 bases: TGTGCCAGCAGCTTAATGGGTGGCTACACCTTC. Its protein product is CASSLMGGYTF.

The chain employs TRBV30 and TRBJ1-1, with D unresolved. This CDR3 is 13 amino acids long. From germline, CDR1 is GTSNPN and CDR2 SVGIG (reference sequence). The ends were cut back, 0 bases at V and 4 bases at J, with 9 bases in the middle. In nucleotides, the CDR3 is TGTGCCTGGAGTGTTTCCACGGCCACTGAAGCTTTCTTT. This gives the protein CAWSVSTATEAFF.

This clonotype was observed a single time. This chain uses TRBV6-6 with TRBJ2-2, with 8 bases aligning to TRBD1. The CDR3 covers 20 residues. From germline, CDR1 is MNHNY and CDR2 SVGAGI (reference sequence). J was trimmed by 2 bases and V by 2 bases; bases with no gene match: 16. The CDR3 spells CASSYGRAGGPISNTGELFF. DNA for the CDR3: TGTGCCAGCAGTTACGGGCGGGCAGGGGGCCCTATCAGTAACACCGGGGAGCTGTTTTTT.

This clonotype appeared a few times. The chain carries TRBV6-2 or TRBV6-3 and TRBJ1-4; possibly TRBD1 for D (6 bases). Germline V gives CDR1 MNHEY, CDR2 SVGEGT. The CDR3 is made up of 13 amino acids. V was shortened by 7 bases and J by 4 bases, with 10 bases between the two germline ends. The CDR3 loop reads CASNGQLNEKLFF. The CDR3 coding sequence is TGTGCCAGCAACGGACAGCTTAATGAAAAACTGTTTTTT.

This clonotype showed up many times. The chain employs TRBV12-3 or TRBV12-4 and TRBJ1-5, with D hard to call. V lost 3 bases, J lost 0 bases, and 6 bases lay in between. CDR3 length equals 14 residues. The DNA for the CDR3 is TGTGCCAGCAGTTTCAGGACTAGCAATCAGCCCCAGCATTTT. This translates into CASSFRTSNQPQHF.

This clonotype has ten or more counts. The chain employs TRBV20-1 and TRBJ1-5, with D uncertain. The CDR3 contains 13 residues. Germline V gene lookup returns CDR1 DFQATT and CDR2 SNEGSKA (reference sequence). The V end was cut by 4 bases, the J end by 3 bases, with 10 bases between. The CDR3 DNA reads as TGCAGTGCTATCGGGCGGGTCAATCAGCCCCAGCATTTT. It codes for CSAIGRVNQPQHF.